The clone carrying this TCR beta chain was detected many times. These data belong to a study of T cells after yellow fever vaccination. Overall study: SMART-Seq v4 Ultra Low Input handled preparation of low-cell-number fractions.

The length of the CDR3 is 16 residues. The germline gives CDR1 MNHEY, CDR2 SVGEGT. V was clipped by 2 bases and J by 0 bases, with 10 bases between them. TCRdb re-analysed the 5' RACE reads in MiXCR, keeping a single row per CDR3 protein. The data contain roughly 63,000 distinct CDR3 sequences, approximately 7% of them singletons. The source was CD8+ T cells sorted from PBMCs, collected 15 days after the yellow fever booster vaccination. This sequence originates from a man younger than 45 who received the YFV17D yellow fever vaccine. The rearrangement links TRBV6-2 or TRBV6-3 to TRBJ2-2; D not resolved. The CDR3 nucleotides are TGTGCCAGCAGTTACCCCGACGACGCGAACACCGGGGAGCTGTTTTTT. Protein product: CASSYPDDANTGELFF.